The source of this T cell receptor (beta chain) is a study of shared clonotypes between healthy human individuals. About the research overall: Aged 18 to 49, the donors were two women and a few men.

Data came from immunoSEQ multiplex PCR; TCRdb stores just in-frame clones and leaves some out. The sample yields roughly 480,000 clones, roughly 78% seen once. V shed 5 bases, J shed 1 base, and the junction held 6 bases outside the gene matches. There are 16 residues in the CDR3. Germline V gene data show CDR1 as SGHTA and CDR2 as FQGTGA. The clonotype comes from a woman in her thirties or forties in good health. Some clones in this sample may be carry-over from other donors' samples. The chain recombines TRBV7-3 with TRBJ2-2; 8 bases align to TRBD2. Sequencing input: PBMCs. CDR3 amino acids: CASSLVAGQNTGELFF. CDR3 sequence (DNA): TGTGCCAGCAGCCTAGTAGCGGGACAGAACACCGGGGAGCTGTTTTTT.